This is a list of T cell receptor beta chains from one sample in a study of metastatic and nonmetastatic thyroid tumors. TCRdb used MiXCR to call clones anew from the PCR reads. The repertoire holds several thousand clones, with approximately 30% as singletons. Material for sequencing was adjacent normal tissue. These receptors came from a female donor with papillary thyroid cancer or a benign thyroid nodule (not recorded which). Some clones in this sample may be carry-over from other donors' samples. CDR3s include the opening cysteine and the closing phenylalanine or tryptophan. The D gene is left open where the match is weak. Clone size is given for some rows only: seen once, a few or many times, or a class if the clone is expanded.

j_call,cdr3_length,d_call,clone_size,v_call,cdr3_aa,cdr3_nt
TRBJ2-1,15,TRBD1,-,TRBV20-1,CSAAKTGTAYNEQFF,TGCAGTGCTGCGAAGACCGGGACAGCTTACAATGAGCAGTTCTTC
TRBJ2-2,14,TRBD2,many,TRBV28,CASSLSGAGGELFF,TGTGCCAGCAGTTTAAGCGGGGCCGGCGGGGAGCTGTTTTTT
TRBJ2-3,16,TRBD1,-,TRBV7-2,CASSLAGQGGTDTQYF,TGTGCCAGCAGCTTAGCGGGACAGGGGGGCACAGATACGCAGTATTTT
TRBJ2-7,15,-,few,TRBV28,CASSLGRLLAGEQYF,TGTGCCAGCAGTTTAGGGAGACTGCTGGCGGGCGAGCAGTACTTC
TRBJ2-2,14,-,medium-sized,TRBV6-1,CASRYRVYTGELFF,TGTGCCAGCAGGTACAGGGTTTACACCGGGGAGCTGTTTTTT
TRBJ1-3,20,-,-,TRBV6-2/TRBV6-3,CASSYSEGARNLYSRNTIYF,TGTGCCAGCAGTTACTCGGAGGGAGCGCGAAATTTGTACTCTCGTAACACCATCTATTTT
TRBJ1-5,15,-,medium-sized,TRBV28,CASSLRALGKVPQHF,TGTGCCAGCAGTTTAAGGGCTTTGGGTAAGGTGCCCCAGCATTTT
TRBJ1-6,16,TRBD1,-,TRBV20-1,CSARDDRAGNNSPLHF,TGCAGTGCTAGAGATGACAGGGCCGGTAATAATTCACCCCTCCACTTT
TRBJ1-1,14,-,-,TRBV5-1,CASSGTHTNTEAFF,TGCGCCAGCAGCGGGACTCACACAAACACTGAAGCTTTCTTT
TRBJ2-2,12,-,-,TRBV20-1,CSALANTGELFF,TGCAGTGCCTTAGCGAACACCGGGGAGCTGTTTTTT
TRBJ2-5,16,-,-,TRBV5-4,CASSLDGNTFLETQYF,TGTGCCAGCAGCTTGGATGGAAATACATTCCTTGAGACCCAGTACTTC
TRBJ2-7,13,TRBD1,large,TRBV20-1,CSAPDRIIYEQYF,TGCAGTGCTCCGGACAGGATTATCTACGAGCAGTACTTC
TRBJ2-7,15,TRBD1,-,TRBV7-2,CASSPGPGQFYEQYF,TGTGCCAGCAGCCCAGGCCCGGGACAGTTCTACGAGCAGTACTTC
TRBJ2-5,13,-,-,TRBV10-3,CAISDGYQETQYF,TGTGCCATCAGTGACGGGTACCAAGAGACCCAGTACTTC
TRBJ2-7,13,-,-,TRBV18,CASSPRVSYEQYF,TGTGCCAGCTCACCACGGGTTTCCTACGAGCAGTACTTC
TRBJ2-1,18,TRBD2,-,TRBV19,CASSHLSPTSGKYNEQFF,TGTGCCAGTAGCCACTTATCCCCTACTAGCGGGAAATACAATGAGCAGTTCTTC
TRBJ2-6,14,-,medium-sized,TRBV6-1,CASIGSSGANVLTF,TGTGCCAGCATAGGAAGTTCTGGGGCCAACGTCCTGACTTTC
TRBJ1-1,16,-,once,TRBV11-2,CASSLGHPGLVAEAFF,TGTGCCAGCAGCTTAGGACACCCGGGGTTAGTGGCTGAAGCTTTCTTT
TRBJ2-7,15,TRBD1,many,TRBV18,CASSPDSQGGHEQYF,TGTGCCAGCTCTCCAGATTCACAGGGGGGACACGAGCAGTACTTC
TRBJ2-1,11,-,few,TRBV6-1,CASVGVNEQFF,TGTGCCAGCGTAGGGGTAAATGAGCAGTTCTTC
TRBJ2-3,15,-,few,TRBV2,CASSESGSSTDTQYF,TGTGCCAGCAGTGAATCGGGCAGTAGCACAGATACGCAGTATTTT
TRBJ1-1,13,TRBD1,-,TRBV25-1,CASSDRGTTEAFF,TGTGCCAGCAGTGACAGGGGGACAACTGAAGCTTTCTTT
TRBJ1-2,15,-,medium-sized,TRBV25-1,CASSEGGREAAGYTF,TGTGCCAGCAGTGAAGGGGGCAGGGAGGCTGCTGGCTACACCTTC
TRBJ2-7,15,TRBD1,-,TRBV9,CASSEGTGPYYEQYF,TGTGCCAGCAGCGAAGGGACAGGGCCTTACTACGAGCAGTACTTC
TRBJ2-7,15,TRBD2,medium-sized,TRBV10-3,CAITSPGLADYEQYF,TGTGCCATAACCAGCCCGGGACTAGCGGATTACGAGCAGTACTTC
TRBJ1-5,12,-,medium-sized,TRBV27,CASSGMGQPQHF,TGTGCCAGCAGTGGGATGGGTCAGCCCCAGCATTTT
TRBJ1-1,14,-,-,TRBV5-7,CASSYFDFNTEAFF,TGTGCCAGCAGTTATTTCGACTTTAACACTGAAGCTTTCTTT
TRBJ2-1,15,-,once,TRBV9,CASSGRDSNYNEQFF,TGTGCCAGTAGCGGCCGGGACTCTAACTACAATGAGCAGTTCTTC
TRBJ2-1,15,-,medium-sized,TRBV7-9,CASSLVGRGANEQFF,TGTGCCAGCAGCTTAGTTGGCAGGGGTGCAAATGAGCAGTTCTTC
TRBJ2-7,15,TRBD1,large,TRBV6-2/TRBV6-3,CASSYSGTAFGEQYF,TGTGCCAGCAGTTATTCCGGGACAGCGTTCGGAGAGCAGTACTTC
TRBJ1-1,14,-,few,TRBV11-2,CASTFRHMNTEAFF,TGTGCCAGCACTTTTCGACATATGAACACTGAAGCTTTCTTT
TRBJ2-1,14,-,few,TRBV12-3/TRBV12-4,CASSRTSLYNEQFF,TGTGCCAGCAGTCGGACGAGTTTGTACAATGAGCAGTTCTTC
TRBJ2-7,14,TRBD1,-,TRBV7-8,CASSYGDSLAEQYF,TGTGCCAGCAGCTACGGGGACAGCCTAGCCGAGCAGTACTTC
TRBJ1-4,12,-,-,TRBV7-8,CASSDGTEKLFF,TGTGCCAGCAGCGATGGGACAGAAAAACTGTTTTTT
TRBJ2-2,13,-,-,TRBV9,CASSAEGSGELFF,TGTGCCAGCAGCGCTGAGGGCTCCGGGGAGCTGTTTTTT
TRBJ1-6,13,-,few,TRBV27,CASSLSRDSPLHF,TGTGCCAGCAGTTTGAGCAGGGACTCACCCCTCCACTTT
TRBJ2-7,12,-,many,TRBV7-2,CASSPGGREQYF,TGTGCCAGCAGCCCCGGGGGGCGCGAGCAGTACTTC
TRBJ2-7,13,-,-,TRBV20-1,CSASRDGSDEQYF,TGCAGTGCTAGTCGGGACGGGTCGGACGAGCAGTACTTC
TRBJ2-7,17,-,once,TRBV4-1,CASSQIAGEASSYEQYF,TGCGCCAGCAGCCAAATAGCTGGGGAGGCGAGCTCCTACGAGCAGTACTTC
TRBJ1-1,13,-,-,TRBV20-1,CSARGRVSTEAFF,TGCAGTGCTAGGGGAAGGGTTTCCACTGAAGCTTTCTTT
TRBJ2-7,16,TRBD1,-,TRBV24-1,CATSDVIPGQGCEQYF,TGTGCCACCAGTGATGTAATACCGGGACAGGGCTGCGAGCAGTACTTC
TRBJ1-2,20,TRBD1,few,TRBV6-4,CASSDLPNRDRFSGSYGYTF,TGTGCCAGCAGTGACCTACCCAACCGGGACAGGTTCTCCGGGTCATATGGCTACACCTTC
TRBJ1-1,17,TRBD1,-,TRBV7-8,CASSRLPGQGKNTEAFF,TGTGCCAGCAGCCGCCTCCCAGGACAGGGGAAAAACACTGAAGCTTTCTTT
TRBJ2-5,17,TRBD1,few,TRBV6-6,CASSYGLSGQGQETQYF,TGTGCCAGCAGTTACGGGCTGTCGGGACAGGGACAAGAGACCCAGTACTTC
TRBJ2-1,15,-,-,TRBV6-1,CASSSGTAPGNEQFF,TGTGCCAGCAGCTCCGGGACCGCCCCCGGCAATGAGCAGTTCTTC
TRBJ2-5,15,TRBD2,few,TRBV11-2,CASSLAQGLAPTQYF,TGTGCCAGCAGCTTAGCCCAAGGACTAGCGCCTACCCAGTACTTC
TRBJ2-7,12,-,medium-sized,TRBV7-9,CASRSGTYEQYF,TGTGCCAGCAGGAGTGGAACCTACGAGCAGTACTTC
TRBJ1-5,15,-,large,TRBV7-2,CASSSRTAANQPQHF,TGTGCCAGCAGCTCCCGGACAGCAGCCAATCAGCCCCAGCATTTT
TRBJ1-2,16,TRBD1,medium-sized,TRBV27,CASSSARGGGLSGYTF,TGTGCCAGCAGCTCCGCTCGGGGAGGGGGCCTTTCTGGCTACACCTTC
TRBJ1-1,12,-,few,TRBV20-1,CSAPQKGTEAFF,TGCAGTGCTCCCCAAAAGGGGACTGAAGCTTTCTTT
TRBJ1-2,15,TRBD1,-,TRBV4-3,CASSQDRTGANGYTF,TGCGCCAGCAGCCAAGACCGTACAGGGGCGAATGGCTACACCTTC
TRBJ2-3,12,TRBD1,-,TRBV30,CAWSRGTDTQYF,TGTGCCTGGAGCAGGGGGACAGATACGCAGTATTTT
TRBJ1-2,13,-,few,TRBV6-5,CASSYGGNYGYTF,TGTGCCAGCAGTTACGGGGGTAACTATGGCTACACCTTC